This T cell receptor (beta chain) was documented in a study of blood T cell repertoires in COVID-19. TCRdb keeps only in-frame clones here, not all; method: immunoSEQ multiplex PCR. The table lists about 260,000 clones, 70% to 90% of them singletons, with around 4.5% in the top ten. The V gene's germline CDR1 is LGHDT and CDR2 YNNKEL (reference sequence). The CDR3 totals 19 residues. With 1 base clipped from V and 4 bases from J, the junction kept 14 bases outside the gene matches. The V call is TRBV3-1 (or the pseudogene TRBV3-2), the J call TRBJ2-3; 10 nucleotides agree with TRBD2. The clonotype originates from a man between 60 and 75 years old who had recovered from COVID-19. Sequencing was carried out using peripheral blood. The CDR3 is CASSQGTRASGSPPDTQYF. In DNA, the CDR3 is TGTGCCAGCAGCCAAGGGACGAGGGCTAGCGGGAGTCCCCCAGATACGCAGTATTTT.